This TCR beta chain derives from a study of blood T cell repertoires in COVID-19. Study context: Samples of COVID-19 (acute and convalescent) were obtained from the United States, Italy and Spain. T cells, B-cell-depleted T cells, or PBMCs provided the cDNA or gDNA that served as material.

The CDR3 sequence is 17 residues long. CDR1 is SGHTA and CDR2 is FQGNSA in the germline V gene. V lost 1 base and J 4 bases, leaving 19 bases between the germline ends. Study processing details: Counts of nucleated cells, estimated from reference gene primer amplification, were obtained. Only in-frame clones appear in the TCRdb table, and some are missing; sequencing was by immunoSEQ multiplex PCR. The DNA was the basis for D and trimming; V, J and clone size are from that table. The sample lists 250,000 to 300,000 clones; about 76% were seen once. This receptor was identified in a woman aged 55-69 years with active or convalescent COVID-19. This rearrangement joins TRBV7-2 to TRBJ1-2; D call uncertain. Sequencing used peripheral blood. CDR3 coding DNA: TGTGCCAGCAGCTTAGGTGGTCTGGGGAGAACTAGCTATGGCTACACCTTC. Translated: CASSLGGLGRTSYGYTF.